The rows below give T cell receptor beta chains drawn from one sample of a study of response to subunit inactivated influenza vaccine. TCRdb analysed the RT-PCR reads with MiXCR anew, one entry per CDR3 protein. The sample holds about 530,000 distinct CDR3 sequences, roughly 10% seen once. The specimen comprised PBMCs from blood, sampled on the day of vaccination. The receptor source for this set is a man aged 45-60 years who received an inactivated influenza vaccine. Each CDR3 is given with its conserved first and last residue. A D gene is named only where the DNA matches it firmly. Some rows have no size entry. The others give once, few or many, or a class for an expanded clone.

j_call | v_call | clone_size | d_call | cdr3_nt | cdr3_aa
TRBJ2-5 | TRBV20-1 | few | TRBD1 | TGCAGTGCCAAAGACCAGACTGAGCCTGTAGTCTCAGGGGGAGAGACCCAGTACTTC | CSAKDQTEPVVSGGETQYF
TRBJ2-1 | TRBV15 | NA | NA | TGTGCCACCGGACCAAGCTCCTACAATGAGCAGTTCTTC | CATGPSSYNEQFF
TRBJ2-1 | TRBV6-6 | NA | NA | TGTGCCAGCAGTTACTCCGGGACTCCCTATCAGTTCTTC | CASSYSGTPYQFF
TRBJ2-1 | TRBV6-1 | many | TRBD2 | TGTGCCAGCAGGCGAACTAGCGGCAAATTCTACAATGAGCAGTTCTTC | CASRRTSGKFYNEQFF
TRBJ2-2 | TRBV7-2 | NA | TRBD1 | TGTGCCAGCAGCTCACAGGGGCGAGGTACCGGGGAGCTGTTTTTT | CASSSQGRGTGELFF
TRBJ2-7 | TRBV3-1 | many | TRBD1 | TGTGCCAGCAGCCCCACAGGGGGCGGATACGAGCAGTACTTC | CASSPTGGGYEQYF
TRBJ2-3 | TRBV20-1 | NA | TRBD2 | TGCAGTGCTAGAAGTCGGACTAGCGTTACAGATACGCAGTATTTT | CSARSRTSVTDTQYF
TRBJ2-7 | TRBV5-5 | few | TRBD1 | TGTGCCAGCAGCTTGCCACCGTCCGGGACAGGGGCTGACGAGCAGTACTTC | CASSLPPSGTGADEQYF
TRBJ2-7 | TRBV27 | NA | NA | TGTGCCAGCAGTTTATGGTCAGGGAGCTCCTACGAGCAGTACTTC | CASSLWSGSSYEQYF
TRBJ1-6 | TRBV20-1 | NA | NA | TGCAGTGCTATCGAGTTCTATAATTCACCCCTCCACTTT | CSAIEFYNSPLHF
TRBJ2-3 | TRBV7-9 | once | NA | TGTGCCAGCAGCTTAGGGACATACGATTCAGATACGCAGTATTTT | CASSLGTYDSDTQYF
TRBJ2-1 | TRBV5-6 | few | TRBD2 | TGTGCCAGCAGCTTAGGTTCTATTGGGGGCAAAGCGGGAGAATCCTACAATGAGCAGTTCTTC | CASSLGSIGGKAGESYNEQFF
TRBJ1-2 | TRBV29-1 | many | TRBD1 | TGCAGCGTTTGGGGAGGAGGACAGGGCAGTGGCTACACCTTC | CSVWGGGQGSGYTF
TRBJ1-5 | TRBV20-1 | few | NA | TGCAGTGCTAGAGATCAGCGGCACCTTAGCAATCAGCCCCAGCATTTT | CSARDQRHLSNQPQHF
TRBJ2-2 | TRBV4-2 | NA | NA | TGTGCCAGCAGCCAAGAGCATAGCCCGAACAGGGAGCTGTTTTTT | CASSQEHSPNRELFF
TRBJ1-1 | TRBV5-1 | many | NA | TGCGCCAGCCGCGGCTCCCGGGGGGGGCTGAGTACTGAAGCTTTCTTT | CASRGSRGGLSTEAFF
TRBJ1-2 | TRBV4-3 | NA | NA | TGCGCCAGCAGCCAAGATCCCCTCTCTAACTATGGCTACACCTTC | CASSQDPLSNYGYTF
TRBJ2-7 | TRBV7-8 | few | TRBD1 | TGTGCCAGCAGCGTAACCCGGGACAGGGTGGTCGAGCAGTACTTC | CASSVTRDRVVEQYF
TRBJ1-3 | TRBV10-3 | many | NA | TGTGCCATCAGCCTTACGTACTCTGGAAACACCATATATTTT | CAISLTYSGNTIYF
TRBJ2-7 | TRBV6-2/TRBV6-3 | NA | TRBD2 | TGTGCCAGCAGACCTACCGGGACTAGCGGGAGGACGTCCTACGAGCAGTACTTC | CASRPTGTSGRTSYEQYF
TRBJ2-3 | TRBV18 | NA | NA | TGTGCCAGCTCACCCACGACAGGACCCACAGATACGCAGTATTTT | CASSPTTGPTDTQYF
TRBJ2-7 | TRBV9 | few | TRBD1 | TGTGCCAGCAGCGCCCCGGACAGGGGGAGTCCCGAGCAGTACTTC | CASSAPDRGSPEQYF
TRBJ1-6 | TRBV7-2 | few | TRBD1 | TGTGCCAGCAGCTTAGGTGGGACAGGGGGTAGTTCACCCCTCCACTTT | CASSLGGTGGSSPLHF
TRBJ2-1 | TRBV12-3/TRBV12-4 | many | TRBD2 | TGTGCCAGCAGGTCGGGACTAGCGGCCTACAATGAGCAGTTCTTC | CASRSGLAAYNEQFF
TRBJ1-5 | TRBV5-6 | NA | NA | TGTGCCAGCAGCGTTGGGGGGGATCAGCCCCAGCATTTT | CASSVGGDQPQHF
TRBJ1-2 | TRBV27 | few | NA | TGTGCCAGCAGTTCCACCCCCCGAGCCCTCTATGGCTACACCTTC | CASSSTPRALYGYTF
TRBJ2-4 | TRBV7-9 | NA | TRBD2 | TGTGCCAGCAGCTTAGCGACTAGCGGAATTAAAAACATTCAGTACTTC | CASSLATSGIKNIQYF
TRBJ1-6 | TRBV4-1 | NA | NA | TGCGCCAGCAGCCAAGATAGATTAAGGAGCTCCTATAATTCACCCCTCCACTTT | CASSQDRLRSSYNSPLHF
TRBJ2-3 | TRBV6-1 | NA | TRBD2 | TGTGCCAGCAGCGAGACTAGCGGGGCCACAGAGACGCAGTATTTT | CASSETSGATETQYF
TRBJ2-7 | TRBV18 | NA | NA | TGTGCCAGCTCACCCAGTTTTAAAGACGAGCAGTACTTC | CASSPSFKDEQYF
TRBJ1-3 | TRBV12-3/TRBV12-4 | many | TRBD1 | TGTGCCAGCAGTTTCGCCGACAGGGCCTCTGGAAACACCATATATTTT | CASSFADRASGNTIYF
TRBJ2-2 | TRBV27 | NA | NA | TGTGCCAGCATGAGGACCCGAGGCACCGGGGAGCTGTTTTTT | CASMRTRGTGELFF
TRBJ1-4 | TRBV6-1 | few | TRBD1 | TGTGCCAGCAGCCGAATGGGACAGGGTAATGAAAAACTGTTTTTT | CASSRMGQGNEKLFF
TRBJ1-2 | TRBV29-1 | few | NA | TGCAGCGTTACAGAGGTCCCCAGGGCTGGCTACACCTTC | CSVTEVPRAGYTF
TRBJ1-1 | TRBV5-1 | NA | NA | TGCGCCAGCAGACGTCTTGGGGTAGGGACTGAAGCTTTCTTT | CASRRLGVGTEAFF
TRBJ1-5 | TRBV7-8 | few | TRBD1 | TGTGCCAGCAGCTCTGGGACAGGGTCTCACAATCAGCCCCAGCATTTT | CASSSGTGSHNQPQHF
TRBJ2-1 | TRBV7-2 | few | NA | TGTGCCAGCAGCCGCGGGATCTCGAATGAGCAGTTCTTC | CASSRGISNEQFF